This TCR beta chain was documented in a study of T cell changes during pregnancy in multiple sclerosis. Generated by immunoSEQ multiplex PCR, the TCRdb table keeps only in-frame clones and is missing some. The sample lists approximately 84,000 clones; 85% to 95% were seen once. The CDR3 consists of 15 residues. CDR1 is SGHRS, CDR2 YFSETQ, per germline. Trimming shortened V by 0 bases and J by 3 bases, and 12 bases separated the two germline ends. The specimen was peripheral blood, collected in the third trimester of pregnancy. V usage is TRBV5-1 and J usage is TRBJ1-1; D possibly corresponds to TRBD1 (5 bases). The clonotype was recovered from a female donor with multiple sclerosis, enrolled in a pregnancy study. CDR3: CASSLVSRGDTEAFF. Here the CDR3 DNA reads TGCGCCAGCAGCTTGGTATCTAGGGGTGACACTGAAGCTTTCTTT.